This paragraph covers one T cell receptor (beta chain) sequence. The data originate from a study of identical twins. TCRdb fed the 5' RACE reads into MiXCR, producing one record per CDR3 protein. Of 450,000 or so distinct CDR3 sequences listed, 13% to 15% are singletons. The CDR3 runs 15 residues. The V end was cut by 3 bases, the J end by 3 bases, with 15 bases between. Germline lookup yields CDR1 SGHDN and CDR2 FVKESK. The same data also contributed to another study, on yellow fever vaccine responses in identical twins.

This chain links TRBV14 with TRBJ2-7, with D perhaps matching TRBD1 (7 bases). Sequencing was performed on CD4+ T cells sorted from blood. The sequence was obtained from a woman aged 18-29 years in good health. CDR3 region: CASSHDREAVYEQYF. The CDR3 region has the DNA TGTGCCAGCAGCCACGACAGGGAGGCCGTCTACGAGCAGTACTTC.